This TCR beta chain was captured in a study of early T cells in non-severe SARS-CoV-2 infection (dated by TCRdb to the early 2020s). Background on the whole study: Because TCR sequencing was done on bulk RNA from unsorted whole blood, the alpha and beta chains could not be paired. Study-wide conclusions, independent of this receptor: VDJdb matching was skewed toward anti-spike CD8 responses and likely underestimated virus-specific expansions, missing private and CD4 specificities.

Receptors were amplified or captured by 5' RACE. The instrument given in TCRdb is NextSeq 500. The TCR library protocol attached unique molecular identifiers to individual cDNA molecules to correct for sequencing error and PCR bias. Both TCR alpha and beta chains were sequenced, and tight co-correlation was observed between alpha and beta sequence abundances in each sample. Turning to the authors' computational methods: Decombinator V4 was used to perform V gene, J gene and CDR3 annotation of TCR sequences. TCRs were defined as expanded if a significant change between any two time points was detected under a Poisson model with p below 0.0001. TCR abundances were normalised to the total number of TCRs sequenced per sample and were expressed as counts per million. MAIT TCRs were defined by TRAV1-2 paired with TRAJ12, TRAJ20 or TRAJ33, and iNKT TCRs by TRAV10 paired with TRAJ18. VDJdb, accessed on 1 November 2021, was searched for TCRs annotated for CMV, EBV and SARS-CoV-2, and TCRs annotated for more than one antigen were excluded. Using fastp at Q25 and MiXCR, TCRdb reprocessed the public reads and kept productive beta chains. One record per CDR3 amino acid sequence lists the most common genes and DNA. The V and J calls were determined by TCRdb, not by the authors. The sample table lists approximately 70,000 distinct CDR3 sequences, roughly an eighth of them with a count of one. Roughly 6% of the sample goes to the ten largest clones.

Set within a cohort of healthcare workers in London, UK, this nested case-control study involved weekly PCR testing of nasopharyngeal swabs along with blood sampling. Healthcare workers were recruited during the week of the UK lockdown, between 23 and 31 March 2020, and followed weekly for up to roughly 15 weeks. The junction carries 11 bases between V and J, which are trimmed by 6 bases and 7 bases respectively. From the cysteine up to the phenylalanine, the CDR3 has a length of 12 residues. The only DNA kept is the CDR3, 36 bases in frame from the first base. Sequences MNHNS (CDR1) and SASEGT (CDR2) are obtained from the germline V gene. For this clonotype: It has no known antigen specificity. No much larger clone exists at a distance of one base, and base qualities are not known.

This receptor was taken from an adult who was a healthcare worker with PCR-confirmed SARS-CoV-2 infection or an uninfected control (not recorded which). The V gene is TRBV6-1 and the J gene is TRBJ2-3; TRBD2 is perhaps the D gene, given 6 matching bases. This material consisted of whole blood, taken at baseline. The bases read TGTGCCAGCAGCCTCAGGACTAATACGCAGTATTTT. Its protein product is CASSLRTNTQYF.